Below, 21 T cell receptor beta chains from the same sample are listed, as sequenced in a study of blood T cells in healthy people across ages. It was with a sample-barcoded 5' primer and a J-beta primer mix that a second PCR of roughly 7 to 12 cycles was run. Using its own MiXCR run on the 5' RACE reads, TCRdb lists one record per CDR3 protein. The sample includes 700,000 to 850,000 distinct CDR3 sequences, under 40% of them seen just once. The sequenced sample consisted of blood. These receptors were taken from a man aged 18 to 29 in good health.

V usage is TRBV6-5 and J usage is TRBJ1-2; TRBD1 matches 9 bases. CDR3 size: 14 residues. The ends lost 5 bases at V and 4 bases at J; junction bases unmatched: 5. Germline V lookup: CDR1 MNHEY, CDR2 SVGAGI. The DNA of the CDR3 is TGTGCCAGCAGTAGAGACAGGGGGAGCTATGGCTACACCTTC. Translated, it gives CASSRDRGSYGYTF.

The chain carries TRBV20-1 and TRBJ1-2; D possibly corresponds to TRBD1 (6 bases). V lost 3 bases, J lost 7 bases, and 12 bases lay in between. Germline V gene lookup returns CDR1 DFQATT and CDR2 SNEGSKA (reference sequence). This CDR3 spans 12 amino acids. Written as DNA, the CDR3 is TGCAGTGCTAGTAGGGGGACCCGTGGCTACACCTTC. Its protein product is CSASRGTRGYTF.

The V gene is TRBV5-4, the J gene TRBJ1-5, with no clear D. The CDR3 runs to 13 residues. Trimming took 0 bases from V and 4 from J, leaving 5 bases between them. The germline V gene encodes CDR1 SGHNT and CDR2 YYREEE (reference sequence). The CDR3 here is CASSLDQNQPQHF. The CDR3 DNA reads as TGTGCCAGCAGCTTGGACCAGAATCAGCCCCAGCATTTT.

The gene calls are TRBV12-3 or TRBV12-4 and TRBJ1-5; the D gene is possibly TRBD1 (5 bases). With 6 bases removed from V and 0 bases from J, the gap between germline ends came to 9 bases. There are 14 residues in the CDR3. The CDR3 reads CASRETDSNQPQHF. The CDR3 DNA reads as TGTGCCAGCAGGGAGACAGATAGCAATCAGCCCCAGCATTTT.

The chain combines TRBV2 with TRBJ1-1; no definite D call. The ends were cut back, 3 bases at V and 1 base at J, with 9 bases in the middle. The CDR3 contains 14 residues. From germline, CDR1 is SNHLY and CDR2 FYNNEI. This CDR3 is CASSEALTNTEAFF. In nucleotides, the CDR3 is TGTGCCAGCAGTGAGGCCCTGACGAACACTGAAGCTTTCTTT. Full variable domain (remainder filled in from reference TRBV2 and TRBJ1-1): EPEVTQTPSHQVTQMGQEVILRCVPISNHLYFYWYRQILGQKVEFLVSFYNNEISEKSEIFDDQFSVERPDGSNFTLKIRSTKLEDSAMYFCASSEALTNTEAFFGQGTRLTVV.

On this clonotype: This could be a read error, since a much larger clone is one nucleotide away. The chain has TRBV13 and TRBJ1-2; D is uncertain. Germline assignment: CDR1 PRHDT and CDR2 FYEKMQ (reference sequence). The length of the CDR3 is 13 residues. Here the CDR3 reads CANSDGPNYGYTF. The CDR3 DNA reads TGTGCCAACAGCGACGGTCCGAACTATGGCTACACCTTC. The full variable domain, its missing parts supplied by reference TRBV13 and TRBJ1-2, is AAGVIQSPRHLIKEKRETATLKCYPIPRHDTVYWYQQGPGQDPQFLISFYEKMQSDKGSIPDRFSAQQFSDYHSELNMSSLELGDSALYFCANSDGPNYGYTFGSGTRLTVV.

This clonotype was seen a handful of times. The rearrangement uses TRBV12-3 or TRBV12-4 and TRBJ2-4, with 7 bases that match TRBD1. V gave up 6 bases and J gave up 2 bases; unmatched junction bases: 10. CDR3 length: 16 residues. CDR3 protein: CASSPDRTGSKNIQYF. The CDR3 nucleotides are TGTGCCAGCAGCCCGGACAGGACCGGTTCCAAAAACATTCAGTACTTC.

Worth noting for this clonotype: Possible read error: a much larger clone is one base away. This rearrangement joins TRBV5-6 to TRBJ2-5, with 9 positions matching TRBD1. CDR3 length: 20 residues. The V gene end was trimmed by 4 bases and the J gene end by 11 bases; junction bases not matched to a gene: 30. CDR1 and CDR2 from the germline V gene are SGHDT and YYEEEE. Here the CDR3 DNA reads TGTGCCAGCAGCGCCCGGGACAGGGCAAATCACCTGGGCTCCTACAATGAGCAGTACTTC. It codes for CASSARDRANHLGSYNEQYF.

This clonotype has a count of ten or more. This chain uses TRBV12-3 or TRBV12-4 with TRBJ1-4, with 9 positions matching TRBD1. The CDR3 totals 11 residues. V was pared by 5 bases and J by 14 bases, with 3 bases of the junction left unmatched. Here the CDR3 DNA reads TGTGCCAGCAGTCAGGGACAGGGTCTGTTTTTT. It encodes CASSQGQGLFF.

This chain links TRBV7-2 with TRBJ2-1; D may be TRBD1 or TRBD2 (5 bases each). The J call is in doubt because the DNA end fits TRBJ2-7 better. The length of the CDR3 is 17 residues. In germline, CDR1 is SGHTA, CDR2 FQGNSA. CDR3 DNA: TGTGCCAGCAAACCGGGACCAACACCGGTTATATACAATGAGCAGTACTTC. Translation: CASKPGPTPVIYNEQYF.

The chain employs TRBV4-2 and TRBJ2-3; 7 nucleotides line up with TRBD2. CDR1 and CDR2 from the germline V gene are LGHNA and YNFKEQ. J lost 1 base, V lost 4 bases, and 8 bases had no gene match. The CDR3 spans 16 residues. The CDR3 here is CASSLWGGERTDTQYF. The CDR3 nucleotides read TGTGCCAGCAGCCTATGGGGAGGGGAGCGCACAGATACGCAGTATTTT.

V and J are TRBV19 and TRBJ1-4; D uncertain. Germline V lookup: CDR1 LNHDA, CDR2 SQIVND (reference sequence). V gave up 1 base and J gave up 8 bases, with 14 bases separating them. The CDR3 totals 15 residues. In DNA, the CDR3 is TGTGCCAGTAGTATAGGTGAAGGCTTAGGAGAAAAACTGTTTTTT. This sequence encodes CASSIGEGLGEKLFF.

This clonotype appeared a few times. The rearrangement links TRBV12-3 or TRBV12-4 to TRBJ2-6, with D uncertain. This CDR3 has 14 amino acids. Trimming removed 5 bases at V and 1 base at J, with 6 bases between. The CDR3 loop is CASSVGSGANVLTF. The CDR3 DNA is TGTGCCAGCAGTGTGGGTTCTGGGGCCAACGTCCTGACTTTC.

This clonotype was picked up a small number of times. The chain couples TRBV7-2 to TRBJ1-1, with D maybe TRBD1 (6 bases). Germline assignment: CDR1 SGHTA and CDR2 FQGNSA. The CDR3 spans 15 residues. Trimming removed 4 bases from V and 0 bases from J, with 12 bases in between. CDR3 coding DNA: TGTGCCAGCAGCTGGGCCGGGACACTGAACACTGAAGCTTTCTTT. It translates to CASSWAGTLNTEAFF.

This clonotype was counted once. This chain links TRBV20-1 with TRBJ2-7; 7 bases line up with TRBD1. Per the germline V gene, CDR1 is DFQATT and CDR2 is SNEGSKA (reference sequence). J lost 4 bases, V lost 5 bases, and 8 bases had no gene match. The length of the CDR3 is 13 residues. CDR3 residues: CSAEDRVGYEQYF. The CDR3 region has the DNA TGCAGTGCTGAAGACAGGGTTGGATACGAGCAGTACTTC.

With regard to this clonotype: The junction departs from the called germline gene at one end, perhaps through a read error. The rearrangement links TRBV14 to TRBJ1-2; TRBD1 is a possible D gene (5 bases). This CDR3 has 18 amino acids. The germline V gene has CDR1 SGHDN and CDR2 FVKESK. CDR3 sequence reads: CASSSRHIGRGYNYGCTF. The CDR3 coding sequence is TGTGCCAGCAGCTCACGACATATCGGGCGGGGGTATAACTATGGCTGCACCTTC.

Of note for this clonotype: This may arise from a read error, as a much more abundant clone is one base away. In DNA, the CDR3 is TGCGCCAGCAGCCGCTCTGTGGGACAGGCGAATCAGCCCCAGCATTTT. Translating it yields CASSRSVGQANQPQHF. This chain connects TRBV4-3 to TRBJ1-5; 8 nucleotides match TRBD1. The germline gives CDR1 LGHNA, CDR2 YSLEER. V gave up 4 bases and J gave up 4 bases; unmatched junction bases: 9. This CDR3 comprises 16 residues.

This clonotype was counted between two and nine times. The genes are TRBV6-1 and TRBJ1-2, with 10 bases aligning to TRBD1. Germline trimming cut 6 bases from V and 3 bases from J; bases unmatched to any gene: 4. The CDR3 contains 14 residues. In germline, CDR1 is MNHNS, CDR2 SASEGT. This chain's CDR3 is CASRDRGSYYGYTF. The CDR3 DNA follows: TGTGCCAGCAGGGACAGGGGGAGCTACTATGGCTACACCTTC.

This chain connects TRBV12-3 or TRBV12-4 to TRBJ1-4; tentatively, D is TRBD1 (6 bases). CDR3 length: 15 residues. V shed 4 bases and J shed 4 bases, with 13 bases lying between them. CDR3 residues: CASSSTGPFNEKLFF. CDR3 DNA: TGTGCCAGCAGTTCCACAGGGCCCTTTAATGAAAAACTGTTTTTT.

V is TRBV12-3 or TRBV12-4 and J is TRBJ2-5; D is undetermined. V gave up 4 bases and J gave up 11 bases, with 20 bases separating them. The CDR3 runs 14 residues. This CDR3 reads CASSSASPQHEQYF. DNA for the CDR3: TGTGCCAGCAGTTCTGCCTCTCCCCAGCATGAGCAGTACTTC.

As concerns this clonotype: A read error may be the cause here, since a much bigger clone is one base away. This chain joins TRBV7-2 and TRBJ1-1; no definite D call. Germline lookup yields CDR1 SGHTA and CDR2 FQGNSA. Trimming left V 1 base short and J 4 bases short, with 7 bases between. The CDR3 extends over 13 amino acids. The DNA of the CDR3 is TGTGCCAGCAGCTTAGTTCCGAGCACTGAAGCTTTCTTT. It encodes CASSLVPSTEAFF.